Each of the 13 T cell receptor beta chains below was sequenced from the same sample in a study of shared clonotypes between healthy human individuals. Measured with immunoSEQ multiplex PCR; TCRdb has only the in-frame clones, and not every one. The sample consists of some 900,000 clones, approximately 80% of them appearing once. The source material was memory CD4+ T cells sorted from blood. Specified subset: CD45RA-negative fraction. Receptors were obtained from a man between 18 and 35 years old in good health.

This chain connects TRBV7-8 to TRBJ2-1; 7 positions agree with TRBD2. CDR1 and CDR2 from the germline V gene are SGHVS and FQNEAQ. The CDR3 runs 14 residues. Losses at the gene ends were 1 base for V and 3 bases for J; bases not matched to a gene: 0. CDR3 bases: TGTGCCAGCAGCTTAGGGGACTACTACAATGAGCAGTTCTTC. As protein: CASSLGDYYNEQFF.

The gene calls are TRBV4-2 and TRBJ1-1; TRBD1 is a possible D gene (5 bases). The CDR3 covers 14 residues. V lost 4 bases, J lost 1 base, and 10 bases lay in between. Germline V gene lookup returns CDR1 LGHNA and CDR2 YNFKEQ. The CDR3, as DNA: TGTGCCAGCAGCCGAGACAGTGGGAACACTGAAGCTTTCTTT. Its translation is CASSRDSGNTEAFF.

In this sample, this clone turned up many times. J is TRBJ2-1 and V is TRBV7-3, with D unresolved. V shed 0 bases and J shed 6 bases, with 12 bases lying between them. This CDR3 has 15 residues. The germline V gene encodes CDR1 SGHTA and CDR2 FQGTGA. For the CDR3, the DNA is TGTGCCAGCAGCTTAACGTTGACCTCGTTCAATGAGCAGTTCTTC. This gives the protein CASSLTLTSFNEQFF.

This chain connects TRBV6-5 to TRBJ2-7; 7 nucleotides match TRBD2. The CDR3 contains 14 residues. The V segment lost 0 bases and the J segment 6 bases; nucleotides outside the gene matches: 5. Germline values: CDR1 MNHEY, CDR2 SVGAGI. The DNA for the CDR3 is TGTGCCAGCAGTTACTCGGGCCGCGGGGGCGAGCAGTACTTC. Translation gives CASSYSGRGGEQYF.

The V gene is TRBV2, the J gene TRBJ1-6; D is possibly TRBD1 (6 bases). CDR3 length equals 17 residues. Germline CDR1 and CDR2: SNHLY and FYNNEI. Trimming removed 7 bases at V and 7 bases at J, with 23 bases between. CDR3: CASTDGGALRVNSPLHF. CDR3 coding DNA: TGTGCCAGCACCGACGGGGGGGCCTTGAGGGTAAATTCACCCCTCCACTTT.

This CDR3 is CSVSRGGGNGYTF. CDR3 DNA sequence: TGCAGCGTTTCGAGGGGCGGTGGTAATGGCTACACCTTC. The rearrangement joins TRBV29-1 to TRBJ1-2; D is possibly TRBD1 (5 bases). From germline, CDR1 is SQVTM and CDR2 ANQGSEA. This CDR3 has 13 residues. V shed 5 bases and J shed 6 bases, with 16 bases lying between them.

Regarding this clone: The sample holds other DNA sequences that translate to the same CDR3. This CDR3 is CASSSGVRETQYF. The CDR3 DNA reads TGTGCCAGCAGCTCAGGGGTGCGGGAGACCCAGTACTTC. The chain has TRBV7-2 and TRBJ2-5, with D maybe TRBD1 (6 bases). CDR1 and CDR2 from the germline V gene are SGHTA and FQGNSA. V was cut by 4 bases and J by 5 bases, with 11 bases left in between. The CDR3 has 13 amino acids. The full variable domain, in which reference TRBV7-2 and TRBJ2-5 provide the parts outside the CDR3, is GAGVSQSPSNKVTEKGKDVELRCDPISGHTALYWYRQSLGQGLEFLIYFQGNSAPDKSGLPSDRFSAERTGGSVSTLTIQRTQQEDSAVYLCASSSGVRETQYFGPGTRLLVL.

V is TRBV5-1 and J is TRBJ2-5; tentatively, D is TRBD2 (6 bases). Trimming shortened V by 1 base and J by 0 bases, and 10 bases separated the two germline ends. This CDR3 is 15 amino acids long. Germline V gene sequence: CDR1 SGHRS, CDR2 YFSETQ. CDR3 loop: CASSLFGTDQETQYF. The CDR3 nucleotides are TGCGCCAGCAGCTTGTTTGGGACTGACCAAGAGACCCAGTACTTC.

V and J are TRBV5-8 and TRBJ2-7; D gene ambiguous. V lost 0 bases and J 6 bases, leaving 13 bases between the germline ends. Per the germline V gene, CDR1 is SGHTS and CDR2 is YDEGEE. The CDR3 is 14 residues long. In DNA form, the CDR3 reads TGTGCCAGCAGCTTGGCCCACCCCGGCGGCGAGCAGTACTTC. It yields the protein CASSLAHPGGEQYF.

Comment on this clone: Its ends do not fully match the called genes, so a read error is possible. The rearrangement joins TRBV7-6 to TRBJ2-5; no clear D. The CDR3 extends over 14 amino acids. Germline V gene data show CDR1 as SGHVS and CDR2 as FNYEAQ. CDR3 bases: TGTGCCAGCAGGTTAGGACCAAACCAAGAGACCCAGTACTTC. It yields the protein CASRLGPNQETQYF.

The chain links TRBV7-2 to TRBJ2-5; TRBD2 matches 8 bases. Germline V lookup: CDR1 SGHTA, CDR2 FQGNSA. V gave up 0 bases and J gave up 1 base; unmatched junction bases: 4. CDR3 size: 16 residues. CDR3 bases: TGTGCCAGCAGCTTAGCCAGGCTAGCGGGCCAAGAGACCCAGTACTTC. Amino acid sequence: CASSLARLAGQETQYF. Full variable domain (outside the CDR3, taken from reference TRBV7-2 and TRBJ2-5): GAGVSQSPSNKVTEKGKDVELRCDPISGHTALYWYRQSLGQGLEFLIYFQGNSAPDKSGLPSDRFSAERTGGSVSTLTIQRTQQEDSAVYLCASSLARLAGQETQYFGPGTRLLVL.

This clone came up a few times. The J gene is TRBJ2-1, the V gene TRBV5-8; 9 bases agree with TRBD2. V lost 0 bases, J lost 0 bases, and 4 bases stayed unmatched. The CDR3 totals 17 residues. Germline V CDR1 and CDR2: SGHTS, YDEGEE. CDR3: CASSLGLAVYSYNEQFF. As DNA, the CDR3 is TGTGCCAGCAGCTTGGGACTAGCGGTCTACTCCTACAATGAGCAGTTCTTC. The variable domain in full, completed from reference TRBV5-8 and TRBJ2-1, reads EAGVTQSPTHLIKTRGQQATLRCSPISGHTSVYWYQQALGLGLQFLLWYDEGEERNRGNFPPRFSGRQFPNYSSELNVNALELEDSALYLCASSLGLAVYSYNEQFFGPGTRLTVL.

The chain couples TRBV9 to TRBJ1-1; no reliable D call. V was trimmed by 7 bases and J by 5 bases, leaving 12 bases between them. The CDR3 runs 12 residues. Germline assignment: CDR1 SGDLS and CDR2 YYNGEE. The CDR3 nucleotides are TGTGCCAGCGCAGCCGTGGGGACTGAAGCTTTCTTT. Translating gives CASAAVGTEAFF.